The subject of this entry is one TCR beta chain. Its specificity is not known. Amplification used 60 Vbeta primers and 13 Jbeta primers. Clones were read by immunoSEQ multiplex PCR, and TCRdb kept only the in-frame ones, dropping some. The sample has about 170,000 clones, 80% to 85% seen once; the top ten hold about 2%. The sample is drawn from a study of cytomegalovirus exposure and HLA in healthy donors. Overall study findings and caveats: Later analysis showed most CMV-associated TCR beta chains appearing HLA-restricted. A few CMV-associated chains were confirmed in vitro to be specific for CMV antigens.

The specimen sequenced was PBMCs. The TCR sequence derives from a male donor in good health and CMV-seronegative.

CDR3 DNA sequence: TGTGCCAGCAGCTGGACTAGCGGGGGCTACAATGAGCAGTTCTTC. Amino acid sequence: CASSWTSGGYNEQFF. This chain uses TRBV5-4 with TRBJ2-1, with 13 bases lining up with TRBD2. Germline trimming cut 3 bases from V and 3 bases from J; bases unmatched to any gene: 0. The germline CDR1 and CDR2 sequences are SGHNT and YYREEE (reference sequence). CDR3 length equals 15 residues. The whole variable domain, remainder taken from reference TRBV5-4 and TRBJ2-1, is ETGVTQSPTHLIKTRGQQVTLRCSSQSGHNTVSWYQQALGQGPQFIFQYYREEENGRGNFPPRFSGLQFPNYSSELNVNALELDDSALYLCASSWTSGGYNEQFFGPGTRLTVL.